Given below is one T cell receptor (beta chain) in context. Its antigen is currently unknown. Clones were sequenced by immunoSEQ multiplex PCR, and TCRdb holds only the in-frame ones, with some missing. There are 68,000 or so clones in the sample; roughly 96% occur only once, and roughly 2.3% lies in the top ten. The sample comes from a study of cytomegalovirus exposure and HLA in healthy donors. Study conclusions and caveats: Some public TCRs appeared in many individuals, while most sequences were rare. Cytomegalovirus-associated status was assigned to 164 TCR beta chains.

This clonotype was sampled from a man younger than 35 in good health and CMV-seronegative. Sequencing was carried out using PBMCs.

This CDR3 reads CASSLPTSGTDTQYF. The CDR3 nucleotides are TGTGCCAGCAGCTTGCCGACTAGCGGCACAGATACGCAGTATTTT. V usage is TRBV5-4 and J usage is TRBJ2-3; 8 bases map to TRBD2. The CDR3 length is 15 residues. CDR1 is SGHNT and CDR2 is YYREEE in the germline V gene (reference sequence). J was trimmed by 1 base and V by 1 base; bases with no gene match: 2.